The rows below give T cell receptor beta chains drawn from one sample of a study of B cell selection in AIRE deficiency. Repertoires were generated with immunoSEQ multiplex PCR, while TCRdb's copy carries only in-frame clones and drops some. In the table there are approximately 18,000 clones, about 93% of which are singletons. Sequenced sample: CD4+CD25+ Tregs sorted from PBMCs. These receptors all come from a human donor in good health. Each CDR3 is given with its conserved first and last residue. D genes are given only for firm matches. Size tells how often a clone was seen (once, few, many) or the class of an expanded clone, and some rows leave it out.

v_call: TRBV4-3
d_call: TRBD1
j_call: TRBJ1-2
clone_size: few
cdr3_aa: CASSLSRDSYYGYTF
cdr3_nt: TGCGCCAGCAGCCTTAGCCGGGACAGCTACTATGGCTACACCTTC

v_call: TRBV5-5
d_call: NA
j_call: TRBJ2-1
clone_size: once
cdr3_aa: CASSWTGTLNEQFF
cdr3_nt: TGTGCCAGCAGCTGGACCGGGACCCTTAATGAGCAGTTCTTC

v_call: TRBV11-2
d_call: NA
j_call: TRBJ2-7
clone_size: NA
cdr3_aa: CASSLGLWVEQYF
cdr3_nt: TGTGCCAGCAGCTTAGGATTATGGGTCGAGCAGTACTTC

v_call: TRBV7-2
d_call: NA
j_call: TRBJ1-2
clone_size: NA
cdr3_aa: CASSLAGSKGGYTF
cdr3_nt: TGTGCCAGCAGCTTAGCGGGGAGTAAGGGTGGCTACACCTTC

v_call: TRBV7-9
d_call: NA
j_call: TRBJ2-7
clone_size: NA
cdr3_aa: CASSFGIEQYF
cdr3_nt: TGTGCCAGCAGCTTCGGAATCGAGCAGTACTTC

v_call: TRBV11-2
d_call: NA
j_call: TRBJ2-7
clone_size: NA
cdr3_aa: CASRGFTYEQHF
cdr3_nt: TGTGCAAGTCGGGGATTTACCTACGAGCAGCACTTC

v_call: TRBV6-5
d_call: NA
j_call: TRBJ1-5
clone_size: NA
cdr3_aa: CASTTWGSQPQHF
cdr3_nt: TGTGCCAGCACGACGTGGGGCAGTCAGCCCCAGCATTTT

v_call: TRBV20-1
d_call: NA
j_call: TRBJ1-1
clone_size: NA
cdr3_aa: CSARLPTEAFF
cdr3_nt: TGCAGTGCGAGGCTTCCCACTGAAGCTTTCTTT

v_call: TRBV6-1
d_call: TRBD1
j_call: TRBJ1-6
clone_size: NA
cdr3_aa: CASSADRAGSYNSPLHF
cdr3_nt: TGTGCCAGCAGTGCCGACAGGGCGGGATCCTATAATTCACCCCTCCACTTT

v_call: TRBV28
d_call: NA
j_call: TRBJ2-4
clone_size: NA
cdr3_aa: CASSFKPQGIAKNIQYF
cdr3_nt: TGTGCCAGCAGTTTTAAACCCCAGGGGATAGCCAAAAACATTCAGTACTTC

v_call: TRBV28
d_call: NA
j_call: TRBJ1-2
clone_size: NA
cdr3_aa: CASSLSGGDYGYTF
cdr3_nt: TGTGCCAGCAGTTTATCGGGGGGGGACTATGGCTACACCTTC

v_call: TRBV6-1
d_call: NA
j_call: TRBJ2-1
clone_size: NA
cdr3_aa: CASSEVTTYNEQFF
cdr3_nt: TGTGCCAGCAGTGAGGTGACTACCTACAATGAGCAGTTCTTC

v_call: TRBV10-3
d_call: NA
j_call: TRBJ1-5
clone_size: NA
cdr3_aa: CAISEQYSNQPQHF
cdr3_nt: TGTGCCATCAGTGAGCAGTATAGCAATCAGCCCCAGCATTTT

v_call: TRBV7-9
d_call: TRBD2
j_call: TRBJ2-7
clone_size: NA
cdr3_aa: CASSFQRDYEQYF
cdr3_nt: TGTGCCAGCAGCTTCCAGCGGGATTACGAGCAGTACTTC

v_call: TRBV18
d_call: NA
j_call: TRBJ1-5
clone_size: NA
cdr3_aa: CASSPMASRGNQPQHF
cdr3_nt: TGTGCCAGCTCACCAATGGCATCCCGGGGCAATCAGCCCCAGCATTTT

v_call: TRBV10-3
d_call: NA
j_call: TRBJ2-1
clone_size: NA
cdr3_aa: CAIRVDGRGYNEQFF
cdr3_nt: TGTGCCATCAGAGTGGATGGCCGGGGATACAATGAGCAGTTCTTC

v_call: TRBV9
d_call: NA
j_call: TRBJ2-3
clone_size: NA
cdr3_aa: CASSVGGGFFTDTQYF
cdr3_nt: TGTGCCAGCAGCGTAGGGGGCGGGTTTTTCACAGATACGCAGTATTTT

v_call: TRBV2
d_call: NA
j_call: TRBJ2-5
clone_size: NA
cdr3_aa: CASSDTARETQYF
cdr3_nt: TGTGCCAGCAGTGACACAGCAAGGGAGACCCAGTACTTC

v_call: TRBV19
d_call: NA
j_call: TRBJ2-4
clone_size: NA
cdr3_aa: CASSISLPSWAAKNIQYF
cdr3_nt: TGTGCCAGTAGTATATCATTACCCTCGTGGGCGGCCAAAAACATTCAGTACTTC

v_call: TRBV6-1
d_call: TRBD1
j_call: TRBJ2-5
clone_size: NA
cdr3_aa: CASSEGTGPAVGGGETQYF
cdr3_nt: TGTGCCAGCAGTGAAGGGACAGGACCCGCTGTCGGAGGAGGAGAGACCCAGTACTTC

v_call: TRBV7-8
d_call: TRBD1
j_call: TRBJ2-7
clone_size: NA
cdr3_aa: CASSLLDRGAYEQYF
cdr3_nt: TGTGCCAGCAGCCTCCTGGACAGGGGGGCTTACGAGCAGTACTTC

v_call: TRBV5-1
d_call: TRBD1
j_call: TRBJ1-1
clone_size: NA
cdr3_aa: CASSSWTGMDTEAFF
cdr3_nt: TGCGCCAGCAGCTCCTGGACAGGGATGGACACTGAAGCTTTCTTT

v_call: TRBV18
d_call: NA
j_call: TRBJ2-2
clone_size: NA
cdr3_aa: CASSPPNTGELFF
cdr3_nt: TGTGCCAGCTCACCACCGAACACCGGGGAGCTGTTTTTT

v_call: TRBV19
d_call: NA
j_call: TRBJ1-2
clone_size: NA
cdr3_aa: CASSPTGTVYGYTF
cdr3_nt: TGTGCCAGTAGTCCAACCGGGACGGTCTATGGCTACACCTTC

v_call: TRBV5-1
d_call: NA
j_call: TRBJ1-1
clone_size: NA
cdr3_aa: CASRVGRAEAFF
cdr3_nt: TGCGCCAGCAGGGTGGGCAGGGCTGAAGCTTTCTTT

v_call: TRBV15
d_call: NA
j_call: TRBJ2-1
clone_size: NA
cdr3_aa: CATSRSTSSNEQFF
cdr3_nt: TGTGCCACCAGCAGGTCGACTAGTTCCAATGAGCAGTTCTTC

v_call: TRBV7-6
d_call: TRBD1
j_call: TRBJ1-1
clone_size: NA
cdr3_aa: CASSPGTGTRLNTEAFF
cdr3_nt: TGTGCCAGCAGCCCCGGGACAGGGACGCGGCTGAACACTGAAGCTTTCTTT

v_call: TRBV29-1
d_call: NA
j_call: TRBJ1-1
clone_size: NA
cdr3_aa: CSGGPLNTEAFF
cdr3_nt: TGCAGCGGGGGGCCCCTGAACACTGAAGCTTTCTTT

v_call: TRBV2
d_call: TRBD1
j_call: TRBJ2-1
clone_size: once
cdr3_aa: CASTSRDRGYNEQFF
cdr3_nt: TGTGCCAGCACCTCCCGGGACAGGGGCTACAATGAGCAGTTCTTC

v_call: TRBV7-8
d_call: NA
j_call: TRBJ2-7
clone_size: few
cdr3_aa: CASSFWDVRGEQYF
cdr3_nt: TGTGCCAGCAGCTTCTGGGACGTCAGAGGGGAGCAGTACTTC

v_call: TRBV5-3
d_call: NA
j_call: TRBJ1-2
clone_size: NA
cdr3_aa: CASSLAQYGYTF
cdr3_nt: TGTGCCAGCAGCTTGGCGCAGTATGGCTACACCTTC

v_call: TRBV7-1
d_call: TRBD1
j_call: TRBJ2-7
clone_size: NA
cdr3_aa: CASSEDRSLEQYF
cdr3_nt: TGTGCCAGCAGCGAGGACAGGAGCCTCGAGCAGTACTTC

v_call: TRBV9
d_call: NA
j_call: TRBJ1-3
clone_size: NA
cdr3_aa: CASSGPPGNTIYF
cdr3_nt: TGTGCCAGCAGCGGACCCCCTGGAAACACCATATATTTT

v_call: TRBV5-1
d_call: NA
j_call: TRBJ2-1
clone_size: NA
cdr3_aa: CASSPPGRGEQFF
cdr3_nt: TGCGCCAGCAGCCCCCCAGGGCGGGGTGAGCAGTTCTTC

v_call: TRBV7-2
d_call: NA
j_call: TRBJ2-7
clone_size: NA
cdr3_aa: CASSFQGRGYDEQYF
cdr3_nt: TGTGCCAGCAGCTTTCAGGGTAGGGGCTACGACGAGCAGTACTTC

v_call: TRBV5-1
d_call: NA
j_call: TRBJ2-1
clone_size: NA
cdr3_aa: CASRQDSYNEQFF
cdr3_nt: TGCGCCAGCCGGCAGGACTCCTACAATGAGCAGTTCTTC

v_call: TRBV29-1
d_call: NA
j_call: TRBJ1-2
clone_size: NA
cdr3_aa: CSAPEPREGYTF
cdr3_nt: TGCAGCGCCCCCGAGCCACGCGAAGGCTACACCTTC

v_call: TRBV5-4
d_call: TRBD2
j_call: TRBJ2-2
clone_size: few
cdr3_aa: CASSLLGGYGFTGELFF
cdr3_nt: TGTGCCAGCAGCTTGTTGGGGGGGTACGGATTCACCGGGGAGCTGTTTTTT

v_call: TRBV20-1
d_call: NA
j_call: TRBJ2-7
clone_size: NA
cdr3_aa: CSARRLGEQYF
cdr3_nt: TGCAGTGCTAGACGCCTAGGCGAGCAGTACTTC

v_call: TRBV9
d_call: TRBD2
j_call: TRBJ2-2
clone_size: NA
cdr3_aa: CASSARLAETIGELFF
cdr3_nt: TGTGCCAGCAGCGCGCGACTAGCGGAAACCATCGGGGAGCTGTTTTTT

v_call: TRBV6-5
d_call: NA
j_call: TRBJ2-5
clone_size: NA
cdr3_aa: CASRPMLTAQETQYF
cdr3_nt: TGTGCCAGCAGACCTATGCTGACAGCGCAAGAGACCCAGTACTTC

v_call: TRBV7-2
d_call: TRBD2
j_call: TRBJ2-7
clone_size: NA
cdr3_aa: CASSLVGTSRGEQYF
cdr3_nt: TGTGCCAGCAGCTTGGTCGGGACTAGCAGGGGCGAGCAGTACTTC

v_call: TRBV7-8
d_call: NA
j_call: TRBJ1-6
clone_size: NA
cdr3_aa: CASSLWGIDNSPLHF
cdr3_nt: TGTGCCAGCAGCTTATGGGGAATAGATAATTCACCCCTCCACTTT

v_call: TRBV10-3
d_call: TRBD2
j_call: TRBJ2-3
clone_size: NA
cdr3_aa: CAIGTSGSQADTQYF
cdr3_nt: TGTGCCATCGGAACTAGCGGGAGTCAGGCAGATACGCAGTATTTT

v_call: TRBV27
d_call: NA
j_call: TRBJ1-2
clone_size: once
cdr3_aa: CASSSPGRGDGYTF
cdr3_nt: TGTGCCAGCAGTTCCCCCGGCAGGGGAGATGGCTACACCTTC

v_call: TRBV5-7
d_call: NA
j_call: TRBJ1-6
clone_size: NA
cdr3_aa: CASSHPVGNNSPLHF
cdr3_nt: TGTGCCAGCAGCCACCCGGTGGGGAATAATTCACCCCTCCACTTT

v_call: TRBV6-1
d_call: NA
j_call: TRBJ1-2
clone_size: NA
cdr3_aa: CASSERGTGGYTF
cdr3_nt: TGTGCCAGCAGTGAACGAGGGACGGGCGGCTACACCTTC

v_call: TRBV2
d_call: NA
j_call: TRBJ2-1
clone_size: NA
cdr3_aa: CASSDYNEQFF
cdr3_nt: TGTGCCAGCAGTGACTACAATGAGCAGTTCTTC

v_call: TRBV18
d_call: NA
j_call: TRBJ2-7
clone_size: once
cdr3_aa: CASSLQGYEQYF
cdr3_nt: TGTGCCAGCTCACTCCAGGGTTACGAGCAGTACTTC

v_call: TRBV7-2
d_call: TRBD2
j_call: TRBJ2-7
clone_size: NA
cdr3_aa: CASSLEAGAGYEQYF
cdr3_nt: TGTGCCAGCAGCTTAGAGGCGGGAGCAGGCTACGAGCAGTACTTC

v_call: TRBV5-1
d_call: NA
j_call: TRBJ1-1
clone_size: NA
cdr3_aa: CASSLDVRNTEAFF
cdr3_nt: TGCGCCAGCTCCCTTGACGTAAGGAACACTGAAGCTTTCTTT

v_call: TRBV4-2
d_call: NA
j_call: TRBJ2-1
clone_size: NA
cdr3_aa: CASSQALGSGTYNEQFF
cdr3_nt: TGTGCCAGCAGCCAGGCTCTAGGTAGCGGAACCTACAATGAGCAGTTCTTC

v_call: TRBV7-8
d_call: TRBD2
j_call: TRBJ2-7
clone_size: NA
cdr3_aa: CASSGREGAYEQYF
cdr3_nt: TGTGCCAGCAGCGGGCGGGAGGGAGCCTACGAGCAGTACTTC

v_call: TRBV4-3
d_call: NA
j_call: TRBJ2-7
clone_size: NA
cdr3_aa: CASSQDRWSSYEQYF
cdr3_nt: TGCGCCAGCAGCCAAGACAGGTGGTCATCCTACGAGCAGTACTTC

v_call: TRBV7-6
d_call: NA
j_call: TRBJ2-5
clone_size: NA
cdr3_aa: CASSPSRRARQETQYF
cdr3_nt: TGTGCCAGCAGCCCATCCCGGAGGGCCCGCCAAGAGACCCAGTACTTC